The 4 T cell receptor beta chains presented below share a single source sample, sequenced in a study of blood T cell repertoires in COVID-19. Sequenced by immunoSEQ multiplex PCR; TCRdb stores in-frame clones only, minus some. This sample has tens of thousands of clones, with around 84% found just once. The specimen sequenced was peripheral blood. These receptor sequences come from a human donor in a cohort sampled during active COVID-19.

The chain combines TRBV24-1 with TRBJ2-3, with D maybe TRBD2 (7 bases). The V end lost 6 bases, the J end lost 2 bases, and 11 bases lay between the germline ends. This CDR3 comprises 14 residues. Germline V lookup: CDR1 KGHDR, CDR2 SFDVKD. The DNA for the CDR3 is TGTGCCACCAGTAAACGGGGGGCCACAGATACGCAGTATTTT. Protein sequence: CATSKRGATDTQYF.

This clone has just one count. The V and J genes are TRBV27 and TRBJ2-7; tentatively, D is TRBD2 (5 bases). The CDR3 is 12 amino acids. Germline V gene data show CDR1 as MNHEY and CDR2 as SMNVEV (reference sequence). The V end lost 5 bases, the J end lost 7 bases, and 12 bases lay between the germline ends. The DNA of the CDR3 is TGTGCCAGCAGTCCCTTTCGGGGTGAGCAGTACTTC. It codes for CASSPFRGEQYF.

V is TRBV10-3 and J is TRBJ1-2; unclear D gene. Germline V CDR1 and CDR2: ENHRY, SYGVKD. The CDR3 extends over 12 amino acids. V was pared by 5 bases and J by 8 bases, with 12 bases between. CDR3 sequence reads: CAISRLADGYTF. The CDR3 DNA reads as TGTGCCATCAGTCGGTTAGCAGACGGCTACACCTTC.

This chain uses TRBV7-2 with TRBJ1-1; a possible D gene is TRBD1 (5 bases). V was cut by 5 bases and J by 5 bases, with 15 bases left in between. CDR3 length equals 14 residues. In germline, CDR1 is SGHTA, CDR2 FQGNSA. CDR3 nucleotides: TGTGCCAGCAGCCCCACAGTAGGGGTGACTGAAGCTTTCTTT. Its protein is CASSPTVGVTEAFF.